These 31 T cell receptor beta chains were sequenced from one sample in a study of siplizumab effects on memory and regulatory T cells. Clones were sequenced by immunoSEQ multiplex PCR, and TCRdb holds only the in-frame ones, with some missing. The sample records 100,000 or so clones, more than 85% being singletons. Sequenced sample: CD4+ T cells sorted from blood. These receptors came from a human donor in good health.

The gene calls are TRBV7-2 and TRBJ2-7; 9 bases are shared with TRBD2. Germline CDR1 reads SGHTA; CDR2 reads FQGNSA. J lost 4 bases, V lost 5 bases, and 3 bases had no gene match. The CDR3 loop spans 13 amino acids. CDR3 in amino acids: CASSATSGYEQYF. The CDR3 bases are TGTGCCAGCAGCGCGACTAGCGGATACGAGCAGTACTTC.

This chain's CDR3 is CASSKGGSGNTIYF. CDR3 DNA sequence: TGTGCCAGCAGTAAGGGGGGCTCTGGAAACACCATATATTTT. The chain combines TRBV2 with TRBJ1-3, with TRBD1 as a possible D gene (6 bases). CDR1 and CDR2 (germline): SNHLY, FYNNEI. The CDR3 spans 14 residues. Trimming removed 5 bases from V and 0 bases from J, with 8 bases in between.

The rearrangement links TRBV30 to TRBJ2-7; 13 nucleotides line up with TRBD2. Germline values: CDR1 GTSNPN, CDR2 SVGIG (reference sequence). This CDR3 contains 14 residues. Trimming at V came to 4 bases and at J to 6 bases, leaving 6 bases not matched to a gene. CDR3 loop: CAWTMTSGRREQYF. The CDR3 bases are TGTGCCTGGACAATGACTAGCGGGAGGCGCGAGCAGTACTTC.

The chain has TRBV7-2 and TRBJ1-1, with TRBD1 as a possible D gene (5 bases). Germline V gives CDR1 SGHTA, CDR2 FQGNSA. The length of the CDR3 is 15 residues. Deletions cut 1 base from V and 1 base from J, with 10 bases between. Here the CDR3 DNA reads TGTGCCAGCAGCTTAGGGGCGGGGGAGAACACTGAAGCTTTCTTT. It is translated as CASSLGAGENTEAFF.

V gene TRBV23-1 combines with J gene TRBJ2-7, with TRBD1 matching over 7 bases. TRBV23-1 is annotated as an ORF whose role is uncertain. This CDR3 contains 14 residues. With 4 bases clipped from V and 4 bases from J, the junction kept 7 bases outside the gene matches. The CDR3 here is CASSPGQTVYEQYF. The CDR3 DNA is TGCGCCAGCAGTCCGGGACAGACAGTATACGAGCAGTACTTC.

The rearrangement joins TRBV28 to TRBJ2-5; 9 nucleotides align to TRBD1. The last part of the DNA fits TRBJ2-7 better; the J call may be wrong. The CDR3 has 14 residues. Germline CDR1 and CDR2: MDHEN and SYDVKM. The CDR3 here is CARAPGTGRYEQYF. In nucleotides, the CDR3 is TGTGCCCGAGCCCCCGGGACAGGGCGGTACGAGCAGTACTTC.

The V and J genes are TRBV5-1 and TRBJ1-1, with 9 positions matching TRBD1. The germline gives CDR1 SGHRS, CDR2 YFSETQ. V lost 0 bases and J lost 2; bases outside the gene matches: 2. The CDR3 totals 15 residues. CDR3 bases: TGCGCCAGCAGCTTGGGGACAGGGGTTAACACTGAAGCTTTCTTT. Translated: CASSLGTGVNTEAFF. Filled out from reference TRBV5-1 and TRBJ1-1, the complete variable domain reads KAGVTQTPRYLIKTRGQQVTLSCSPISGHRSVSWYQQTPGQGLQFLFEYFSETQRNKGNFPGRFSGRQFSNSRSEMNVSTLELGDSALYLCASSLGTGVNTEAFFGQGTRLTVV.

This clone occurred a few times. The gene calls are TRBV6-1 and TRBJ1-1; TRBD1 might be the D (5 bases). The germline V gene encodes CDR1 MNHNS and CDR2 SASEGT. Trimming took off 6 bases at V and 7 bases at J, with 18 bases between the two ends. This CDR3 has 14 residues. CDR3 nucleotides: TGTGCCAGCAGCTCAGCACCGGGACCATTTGAAGCTTTCTTT. Translating it yields CASSSAPGPFEAFF.

The chain couples TRBV5-6 to TRBJ2-2; 11 bases agree with TRBD2. V shed 4 bases, J shed 6 bases, and the junction held 11 bases outside the gene matches. The germline gives CDR1 SGHDT, CDR2 YYEEEE. This CDR3 spans 17 amino acids. DNA of the CDR3: TGTGCCAGCAGCAACTTCGACAGTAGCGGGGGGGCCGGGGAGCTGTTTTTT. Its protein product is CASSNFDSSGGAGELFF.

The J gene is TRBJ1-2, the V gene TRBV29-1; 8 bases match TRBD1. Per the germline V gene, CDR1 is SQVTM and CDR2 is ANQGSEA. The CDR3 loop spans 15 amino acids. The V gene end was trimmed by 4 bases and the J gene end by 4 bases; junction bases not matched to a gene: 11. The CDR3 loop reads CSVGPTGALSYGYTF. CDR3 bases: TGCAGCGTTGGTCCGACAGGGGCGCTATCCTATGGCTACACCTTC.

A single count supports this clone. The CDR3 loop is CASSSSGELFF. The CDR3 bases are TGTGCCAGCAGCTCGAGCGGGGAGCTGTTTTTT. The chain combines TRBV7-3 with TRBJ2-2; D is unclear. Trimming took off 4 bases at V and 7 bases at J, with 4 bases between the two ends. The germline V gene encodes CDR1 SGHTA and CDR2 FQGTGA. The CDR3 consists of 11 residues.

V and J are TRBV7-2 and TRBJ1-2, with 9 bases that match TRBD1. Germline V CDR1 and CDR2: SGHTA, FQGNSA. The CDR3 is made up of 19 amino acids. Losses at the gene ends were 2 bases for V and 0 bases for J; bases not matched to a gene: 13. Here the CDR3 reads CASSLRLADRGWANYGYTF. The CDR3 region has the DNA TGTGCCAGCAGCTTACGGTTGGCGGACAGGGGTTGGGCTAACTATGGCTACACCTTC.

This chain links TRBV19 with TRBJ2-7; no firm D call. The V end was cut by 0 bases, the J end by 6 bases, with 12 bases between. From germline, CDR1 is LNHDA and CDR2 SQIVND (reference sequence). The CDR3 covers 14 residues. The CDR3 nucleotides read TGTGCCAGTAGTATAGACGCTGCGCCCCGCGAGCAGTACTTC. Translation gives CASSIDAAPREQYF.

The chain couples TRBV5-1 to TRBJ1-2, with unresolved D. In germline, CDR1 is SGHRS, CDR2 YFSETQ. V lost 2 bases, J lost 7 bases, and 12 bases lay in between. The CDR3 is 13 amino acids. CDR3 DNA sequence: TGCGCCAGCAGCTTCGGAGGAAGTGGTGGCTACACCTTC. It translates to CASSFGGSGGYTF.

The rearrangement links TRBV13 to TRBJ1-6; no definite D call. The CDR3 has 12 amino acids. V was pared by 8 bases and J by 9 bases, with 11 bases between. Germline V gene lookup returns CDR1 PRHDT and CDR2 FYEKMQ (reference sequence). The CDR3 sequence: CASRSPISPLHF. DNA of the CDR3: TGTGCCAGCCGATCGCCCATTTCACCCCTCCACTTT.

CDR3 amino acids: CASSPTGAWTEAFF. The CDR3 nucleotides read TGCGCCAGCAGCCCGACAGGGGCTTGGACTGAAGCTTTCTTT. The chain employs TRBV4-3 and TRBJ1-1, with TRBD1 matching over 8 bases. This CDR3 spans 14 amino acids. CDR1 and CDR2 from the germline V gene are LGHNA and YSLEER. J was trimmed by 5 bases and V by 4 bases; bases with no gene match: 6.

The chain combines TRBV7-3 with TRBJ2-1; 8 bases align to TRBD1. CDR3 length: 13 amino acids. The V gene's germline CDR1 is SGHTA and CDR2 FQGTGA. V was pared by 8 bases and J by 7 bases, with 7 bases of the junction left unmatched. The CDR3 protein is CASAEQGENEQFF. The CDR3 DNA sequence: TGTGCCAGCGCGGAACAGGGGGAAAATGAGCAGTTCTTC.

V and J are TRBV6-5 and TRBJ1-6, with D hard to call. This CDR3 has 15 amino acids. Germline V CDR1 and CDR2: MNHEY, SVGAGI. The V end lost 0 bases, the J end lost 9 bases, and 12 bases lay between the germline ends. The CDR3 spells CASSYSGREFSPLHF. In nucleotides, the CDR3 is TGTGCCAGCAGTTACTCAGGGAGGGAGTTTTCACCCCTCCACTTT.

This clone was seen a single time. This chain connects TRBV11-1 to TRBJ2-7; 7 positions match TRBD1. V gave up 5 bases and J gave up 2 bases; unmatched junction bases: 6. From germline, CDR1 is SGHAT and CDR2 FQDESV (reference sequence). The CDR3 runs to 14 residues. The CDR3 sequence is CASSLGTDTYEQYF. In DNA form, the CDR3 reads TGTGCCAGCAGCCTCGGGACAGACACCTACGAGCAGTACTTC.

The chain joins TRBV11-2 to TRBJ2-2; 11 bases agree with TRBD2. The J segment lost 2 bases and the V segment lost 3 bases, leaving 5 bases of the junction unmatched. The CDR3 is 17 residues long. Germline V gives CDR1 SGHAT, CDR2 FQNNGV. The CDR3 reads CASSFLTSGINTGELFF. The CDR3 nucleotides are TGTGCCAGCAGCTTTTTGACTAGCGGGATCAACACCGGGGAGCTGTTTTTT. The full variable domain, with the rest looked up from reference TRBV11-2 and TRBJ2-2, is EAGVAQSPRYKIIEKRQSVAFWCNPISGHATLYWYQQILGQGPKLLIQFQNNGVVDDSQLPKDRFSAERLKGVDSTLKIQPAKLEDSAVYLCASSFLTSGINTGELFFGEGSRLTVL.

Here the CDR3 DNA reads TGTGCCAGCTCACCAATTGGGAGTATAGAGACCCAGTACTTC. This gives the protein CASSPIGSIETQYF. The rearrangement uses TRBV18 and TRBJ2-5; D is perhaps TRBD2 (5 bases). V was trimmed by 2 bases and J by 4 bases, leaving 11 bases between them. This CDR3 region has 14 residues. Germline V gives CDR1 KGHSH, CDR2 LQKENI.

The V call is TRBV4-1, the J call TRBJ2-7; no definite D call. CDR1 and CDR2 (germline): MGHRA, YSYEKL. This CDR3 has 14 residues. V was cut by 3 bases and J by 5 bases, with 14 bases left in between. The CDR3 reads CASSQPGRSHEQYF. The CDR3 DNA follows: TGCGCCAGCAGCCAGCCCGGCCGCAGCCACGAGCAGTACTTC.

This chain links TRBV14 with TRBJ1-1; weak D call: TRBD1 (6 bases). This CDR3 is 15 amino acids long. V lost 0 bases and J lost 5, with 13 bases in between. Germline V CDR1 and CDR2: SGHDN, FVKESK. The CDR3 coding sequence is TGTGCCAGCAGCCAAGAGCGGGTAAGGGGGACTGAAGCTTTCTTT. Amino acid sequence: CASSQERVRGTEAFF. Using reference TRBV14 and TRBJ1-1 for the parts outside the CDR3, the full variable domain is EAGVTQFPSHSVIEKGQTVTLRCDPISGHDNLYWYRRVMGKEIKFLLHFVKESKQDESGMPNNRFLAERTGGTYSTLKVQPAELEDSGVYFCASSQERVRGTEAFFGQGTRLTVV.

The chain has TRBV9 and TRBJ2-7; D ambiguous. CDR1 is SGDLS and CDR2 is YYNGEE in the germline V gene. The length of the CDR3 is 15 residues. With 0 bases removed from V and 3 bases from J, the gap between germline ends came to 13 bases. The CDR3 region is CASSVANPSDYEQYF. Here the CDR3 DNA reads TGTGCCAGCAGCGTAGCGAATCCATCTGACTACGAGCAGTACTTC. The full variable domain, completed using reference TRBV9 and TRBJ2-7, is DSGVTQTPKHLITATGQRVTLRCSPRSGDLSVYWYQQSLDQGLQFLIQYYNGEERAKGNILERFSAQQFPDLHSELNLSSLELGDSALYFCASSVANPSDYEQYFGPGTRLTVT.

The genes are TRBV19 and TRBJ2-1, with D possibly matching TRBD2 (6 bases). Trimming stripped 3 bases from V and 2 bases from J, with 26 bases between. This CDR3 has 20 amino acids. The germline CDR1 and CDR2 sequences are LNHDA and SQIVND (reference sequence). CDR3 bases: TGTGCCAGTAGTATTTATTTCGATGGTAGCGGCCCCGGGGCCTACAATGAGCAGTTCTTC. Its protein product is CASSIYFDGSGPGAYNEQFF.

The rearrangement uses TRBV9 and TRBJ1-1; D remains unclear. Trimming pared 4 bases from V and 5 bases from J, leaving 12 bases between. The CDR3 has 13 residues. CDR1 and CDR2 (germline): SGDLS, YYNGEE. The chain's CDR3 is CASSPARGTEAFF. In DNA, the CDR3 is TGTGCCAGCAGCCCCGCGAGAGGAACTGAAGCTTTCTTT.

The chain joins TRBV5-1 to TRBJ1-2; unclear D gene. Germline-derived CDR1 and CDR2 are SGHRS and YFSETQ. The CDR3 loop spans 15 amino acids. Trimming pared 0 bases from V and 1 base from J, leaving 10 bases between. The CDR3: CASSLDVSGNYGYTF. CDR3 nucleotide sequence: TGCGCCAGCAGCTTGGATGTCTCGGGTAACTATGGCTACACCTTC.

V usage is TRBV12-5 and J usage is TRBJ2-7, with TRBD2 matching over 8 bases. CDR1 is LGHNT and CDR2 is FRNRAP in the germline V gene. This CDR3 has 15 amino acids. The ends lost 5 bases at V and 3 bases at J; junction bases unmatched: 9. CDR3 protein: CASGAPPGTSYEQYF. CDR3 sequence (DNA): TGTGCTAGTGGTGCTCCCCCCGGGACTAGCTACGAGCAGTACTTC. Full variable domain (rest looked up from reference TRBV12-5 and TRBJ2-7): DARVTQTPRHKVTEMGQEVTMRCQPILGHNTVFWYRQTMMQGLELLAYFRNRAPLDDSGMPKDRFSAEMPDATLATLKIQPSEPRDSAVYFCASGAPPGTSYEQYFGPGTRLTVT.

This sequence joins TRBV6-1 and TRBJ1-3; the D is unclear. CDR1 is MNHNS, CDR2 SASEGT, per germline. Trimming cost V 6 bases and J 2 bases, with 8 bases left between them. CDR3 length equals 13 residues. The CDR3: CASRYLAGNTIYF. The CDR3 region has the DNA TGTGCCAGCAGGTACCTCGCTGGAAACACCATATATTTT.

The chain uses TRBV28 and TRBJ2-7; D perhaps matches TRBD1 (5 bases). Germline assignment: CDR1 MDHEN and CDR2 SYDVKM. With 3 bases removed from V and 1 base from J, the gap between germline ends came to 13 bases. The CDR3 is 15 residues long. The CDR3, as DNA: TGTGCCAGCAGTTTTCATACAGGCGCTTCCTACGAGCAGTACTTC. It translates to CASSFHTGASYEQYF.

V and J are TRBV5-1 and TRBJ1-5; D call uncertain. The germline V gene encodes CDR1 SGHRS and CDR2 YFSETQ. The V end lost 0 bases, the J end lost 6 bases, and 7 bases lay between the germline ends. The length of the CDR3 is 13 residues. Here the CDR3 DNA reads TGCGCCAGCAGCTTGGCCCCTTTTCAGCCCCAGCATTTT. Amino acid sequence: CASSLAPFQPQHF.